The 10 T cell receptor beta chains reported below all come from one sample, sequenced in a study of cytomegalovirus exposure and HLA in healthy donors. The PCR used 60 Vbeta and 13 Jbeta primers. This table comes from immunoSEQ multiplex PCR, and its TCRdb copy is limited to in-frame clones, with some not included. The profile shows roughly 150,000 clones, 82% of them singletons. The material sequenced was PBMCs. Receptors were obtained from a man aged 30-40 years in good health and CMV-seropositive.

Here the CDR3 DNA reads TGTGCCAGCAGCCACATTCAGGGAACTGAAGCTTTCTTT. It codes for CASSHIQGTEAFF. This chain joins TRBV28 and TRBJ1-1, with D tentatively TRBD1 (5 bases). Germline CDR1 MDHEN, CDR2 SYDVKM. The CDR3 covers 13 residues. With 6 bases removed from V and 5 bases from J, the gap between germline ends came to 13 bases.

This chain joins TRBV2 and TRBJ2-3; 9 bases are shared with TRBD1. Germline lookup yields CDR1 SNHLY and CDR2 FYNNEI. CDR3 length: 15 residues. The ends lost 3 bases at V and 0 bases at J; junction bases unmatched: 1. The CDR3 protein is CASSEGTGSTDTQYF. Here the CDR3 DNA reads TGTGCCAGCAGTGAGGGGACAGGGAGCACAGATACGCAGTATTTT.

This clone appeared a single time. The rearrangement links TRBV6-6 to TRBJ2-5; 7 positions match TRBD2. The DNA end is a closer match to TRBJ2-7, so the J assignment may be wrong. Germline loops: CDR1 MNHNY, CDR2 SVGAGI (reference sequence). This CDR3 has 15 residues. CDR3 nucleotide sequence: TGTGCCAGCAGTTTATCGGGAGGAGGCTCCTACGAGCAGTACTTC. Translation gives CASSLSGGGSYEQYF.

Regarding this clone: Germline is not matched at one junction end, which may reflect a read error. The chain uses TRBV6-5 and TRBJ1-2; 8 nucleotides align to TRBD1. The germline CDR1 and CDR2 sequences are MNHEY and SVGAGI. This CDR3 comprises 12 residues. CDR3 amino acids: CASSYSGTGLFF. CDR3 in DNA: TGTGCCAGCAGTTACTCCGGGACAGGTCTTTTCTTC.

This chain uses TRBV30 with TRBJ1-5; possibly TRBD1 for D (5 bases). Trimming removed 1 base at V and 7 bases at J, with 11 bases between. From germline, CDR1 is GTSNPN and CDR2 SVGIG (reference sequence). The CDR3 spans 13 residues. The CDR3 is CAWSGGGGQPQHF. The CDR3, as DNA: TGTGCCTGGAGTGGCGGGGGAGGGCAGCCCCAGCATTTT.

The chain carries TRBV25-1 and TRBJ1-1, with D perhaps TRBD1 (6 bases). The V gene's germline CDR1 is MGHDK and CDR2 SYGVNS. This CDR3 region has 13 residues. The V end lost 7 bases, the J end lost 11 bases, and 20 bases lay between the germline ends. Written as DNA, the CDR3 is TGTGCCAGCACCAATACAGGGATTAACGGGGCTTTCTTT. Translating gives CASTNTGINGAFF.

The rearrangement uses TRBV5-1 and TRBJ2-1; D gene uncertain. This CDR3 spans 15 amino acids. Trimming cost V 4 bases and J 0 bases, with 11 bases left between them. Germline V gives CDR1 SGHRS, CDR2 YFSETQ. The CDR3 region is CASSKLRSSYNEQFF. CDR3 DNA sequence: TGCGCCAGCAGCAAGCTGAGGAGCTCCTACAATGAGCAGTTCTTC. Variable domain in full (rest from reference TRBV5-1 and TRBJ2-1): KAGVTQTPRYLIKTRGQQVTLSCSPISGHRSVSWYQQTPGQGLQFLFEYFSETQRNKGNFPGRFSGRQFSNSRSEMNVSTLELGDSALYLCASSKLRSSYNEQFFGPGTRLTVL.

This chain joins TRBV5-1 and TRBJ1-2; TRBD1 matches at 9 bases. The V gene end was trimmed by 7 bases and the J gene end by 2 bases; junction bases not matched to a gene: 9. The CDR3 runs to 15 residues. The germline V gene has CDR1 SGHRS and CDR2 YFSETQ. The CDR3 sequence: CASSSEGQGNYGYTF. CDR3 DNA sequence: TGCGCCAGCTCATCCGAGGGACAGGGAAACTATGGCTACACCTTC.

This clone was counted between two and nine times. The chain is built from TRBV28 and TRBJ2-7; 10 bases agree with TRBD1. The CDR3 is made up of 18 amino acids. The J segment lost 3 bases and the V segment lost 6 bases, leaving 17 bases of the junction unmatched. The germline V gene has CDR1 MDHEN and CDR2 SYDVKM. CDR3 region: CASSSFAPGTGAYYEQYF. The CDR3 nucleotides read TGTGCCAGCAGCTCCTTCGCTCCCGGGACAGGGGCATACTACGAGCAGTACTTC.

The table lists this clone with a count of one. J is TRBJ2-1 and V is TRBV5-4, with 9 positions matching TRBD1. Germline V gene data show CDR1 as SGHNT and CDR2 as YYREEE (reference sequence). CDR3 length: 14 residues. V gave up 4 bases and J gave up 6 bases; unmatched junction bases: 5. The CDR3 sequence is CASSNSGQGNEQFF. Here the CDR3 DNA reads TGTGCCAGCAGCAATTCGGGACAGGGCAATGAGCAGTTCTTC.